This T cell receptor (beta chain) is from a study of blood T cell repertoires in COVID-19. Study-level background: COVID-19 samples collected from the United States, Italy and Spain covered acute and convalescent phases. T cells, B-cell-depleted T cells, or PBMCs supplied cDNA or gDNA.

Seattle participants joined during active infection and were tracked over time. Germline V CDR1 and CDR2: LNHDA, SQIVND (reference sequence). This CDR3 region has 14 residues. With 1 base removed from V and 4 bases from J, the gap between germline ends came to 7 bases. As processed by the authors: Nucleated cell counts were estimated from reference gene primer amplification. Repertoires were generated with immunoSEQ multiplex PCR, while TCRdb's copy carries only in-frame clones and drops some. V and J calls and clone size come straight from that table; D and trimming were deduced from the DNA. The sample includes roughly 340,000 clones, roughly nine tenths of them seen just once.

The chain carries TRBV19 and TRBJ2-2; D remains ambiguous. Specimen: peripheral blood. The origin of this receptor is a woman aged 30 to 39 with COVID-19, enrolled during active disease. The chain's CDR3 is CASSIGTGTGELFF. As DNA, the CDR3 is TGTGCCAGTAGTATAGGAACTGGCACCGGGGAGCTGTTTTTT.